This T cell receptor (beta chain) was profiled in a study of T cells in Graves' hyperthyroidism and ophthalmopathy. Study conclusions and caveats: Researchers report that a 13 V-J model separated ophthalmopathy from stable hyperthyroidism. Among thyroid clonotypes expanded above 0.001, most also appeared in blood.

With 0 bases removed from V and 2 bases from J, the gap between germline ends came to 10 bases. The CDR3 runs to 15 residues. The germline gives CDR1 MNHEY, CDR2 SVGAGI. Turning to this clonotype: Its antigen is unidentified.

TCR beta CDR3 region amplification was performed from RNA transcripts. The HTBI primer set was used in a first-round RT-PCR of the TCR CDR3. Using its own MiXCR run on the multiplex PCR reads, TCRdb lists one record per CDR3 protein. Of about 590,000 distinct CDR3 sequences listed, less than 20% are singletons. PBMCs were collected from a 10 ml volume of fresh peripheral blood. The origin of this receptor is a woman aged 25 to 39 with Graves' hyperthyroidism. The chain employs TRBV6-5 and TRBJ2-5, with D hard to call. Sequencing was carried out using blood. The CDR3 region is CASSYSFSSQETQYF. CDR3 coding DNA: TGTGCCAGCAGTTACTCGTTCTCATCACAAGAGACCCAGTACTTC.